These T cell receptor beta chains were read from a single sample in a study of T cells after yellow fever vaccination. Each CDR3 protein gets one entry after TCRdb re-called the 5' RACE reads with MiXCR. The sample has tens of thousands of distinct CDR3 sequences; less than 6.5% are singletons. The sample in question was CD8+ T cells sorted from PBMCs, obtained 10 days after the yellow fever booster vaccination. The receptors stem from a man between 25 and 39 years old who received the YFV17D yellow fever vaccine. Each CDR3 is given with its conserved first and last residue. A D gene is named only where the DNA matches it firmly. The size of a clone is reported for some rows only, either as once, few or many, or as a class for expanded clones.

cdr3_length clone_size j_call v_call d_call cdr3_nt cdr3_aa
15 many TRBJ2-2 TRBV3-1 TRBD1 TGTGCCAGCAACCCGGGACAGGGGAACACCGGGGAGCTGTTTTTT CASNPGQGNTGELFF
15 many TRBJ2-3 TRBV28 TRBD2 TGTGCCAGCAGACTACTAGCGGGAAACACAGATACGCAGTATTTT CASRLLAGNTDTQYF
14 many TRBJ2-7 TRBV5-5 TRBD2 TGTGCCAGCAGCTCCTTAGCGGGGTTCTACGAGCAGTACTTC CASSSLAGFYEQYF
14 few TRBJ2-3 TRBV5-4 . TGTGCCAGCAGCTTAAGTCAGGAGGTAGATACGCAGTATTTT CASSLSQEVDTQYF
15 many TRBJ1-2 TRBV12-3/TRBV12-4 . TGTGCCAGCGGGGCGGGCCCCGGGTTCAACTATGGCTACACCTTC CASGAGPGFNYGYTF
13 many TRBJ2-2 TRBV27 . TGTGCCAGCAGACCGCTCGGTACCGGGGAGCTGTTTTTT CASRPLGTGELFF
19 many TRBJ2-1 TRBV27 TRBD2 TGTGCCAGCAGTTTATATCCGGGACATTTAGCGGGAGGGGACAATGAGCAGTTCTTC CASSLYPGHLAGGDNEQFF
16 many TRBJ2-3 TRBV4-3 TRBD2 TGCGCCAGCAGCCAAACTAGCGGGAGGGGCACAGATACGCAGTATTTT CASSQTSGRGTDTQYF
16 many TRBJ2-1 TRBV25-1 . TGTGCCAGCCGTCCTGTCAGTGGGAGCTCCTACAATGAGCAGTTCTTC CASRPVSGSSYNEQFF
14 many TRBJ1-4 TRBV29-1 . TGCAGCGTTGATGTGGAGGGGCACTCTGAAAAACTGTTTTTT CSVDVEGHSEKLFF
14 many TRBJ2-1 TRBV20-1 TRBD2 TGCAGTGCTGGGACTAGGAGCTCCTACAATGAGCAGTTCTTC CSAGTRSSYNEQFF
18 many TRBJ2-1 TRBV5-1 . TGCGCCAGCAGCCCCTCCCTTTGGAGCGGAGACCCCAACAATGAGCAGTTCTTC CASSPSLWSGDPNNEQFF
14 many TRBJ1-1 TRBV5-1 . TGCGCCAGCAGCCCTCCCGACAGGAACACTGAAGCTTTCTTT CASSPPDRNTEAFF
15 many TRBJ1-1 TRBV9 TRBD1 TGTGCCAGCAGCCCCGGGACAGGGGGCGGTACTGAAGCTTTCTTT CASSPGTGGGTEAFF
16 many TRBJ2-1 TRBV5-1 TRBD1 TGCGCCAGCAGCACCACTACCGGGACAGCTTACAATGAGCAGTTCTTC CASSTTTGTAYNEQFF
17 many TRBJ2-3 TRBV7-8 TRBD2 TGTGCCAGCAGCCCTCTAGCGGCGGGAGCGAGCACAGATACGCAGTATTTT CASSPLAAGASTDTQYF
15 many TRBJ2-1 TRBV20-1 TRBD1 TGCAGTGCTAGAGATATCCAGGGGGCCTACAATGAGCAGTTCTTC CSARDIQGAYNEQFF
15 . TRBJ2-3 TRBV10-3 . TGTGCCATCAGTGAGCATCCGACTGGCGCAGATACGCAGTATTTT CAISEHPTGADTQYF
15 many TRBJ2-6 TRBV27 . TGTGCCAGCGGTTTTTGGGTAGCTGGGGCCAACGTCCTGACTTTC CASGFWVAGANVLTF
16 many TRBJ2-2 TRBV4-3 TRBD2 TGCGCCAGCAGCCAGGGGAGCGGGAGTCTCGCCGGGGAGCTGTTTTTT CASSQGSGSLAGELFF
12 few TRBJ2-3 TRBV6-2/TRBV6-3 . TGTGCCAGCAGTTCCGTTACAGATACGCAGTATTTT CASSSVTDTQYF
16 many TRBJ2-1 TRBV20-1 TRBD2 TGCAGTGCTAGACCCCTCAGCGGGAGCTCCTACAATGAGCAGTTCTTC CSARPLSGSSYNEQFF
18 . TRBJ2-3 TRBV4-3 TRBD2 TGCGCCAGCAGCCAAGCCACAGGACTAGCGGAGGCGGCAGATACGCAGTATTTT CASSQATGLAEAADTQYF
12 many TRBJ2-6 TRBV29-1 . TGCAGCGCTTGGGACGGGGCCAACGTCCTGACTTTC CSAWDGANVLTF
17 many TRBJ2-1 TRBV18 . TGTGCCAGCTCACCACCAAACGAGGGCAGCTCCTACAATGAGCAGTTCTTC CASSPPNEGSSYNEQFF
16 many TRBJ2-1 TRBV4-3 TRBD2 TGCGCCAGCAGCACGACTAGCGGGAGGGCCAACAATGAGCAGTTCTTC CASSTTSGRANNEQFF
15 many TRBJ2-7 TRBV7-9 TRBD2 TGTGCCAGCAGCTCCTCATGGACTAGCGAGTACGAGCAGTACTTC CASSSSWTSEYEQYF
14 many TRBJ2-5 TRBV7-2 TRBD2 TGTGCCAGCAGCATAGACACGGGAGGCGAGACCCAGTACTTC CASSIDTGGETQYF
15 many TRBJ2-7 TRBV6-5 . TGTGCCAGCAGTTACCGACGGCCGGTAACCTACGAGCAGTACTTC CASSYRRPVTYEQYF
13 many TRBJ1-5 TRBV6-4 TRBD1 TGTGCCAGCAGCAAAAGACAGGGTCAGCCCCAGCATTTT CASSKRQGQPQHF
14 many TRBJ2-7 TRBV15 . TGTGCCACCAGCCCTCGGGGCGGTACCTACGAGCAGTACTTC CATSPRGGTYEQYF
13 many TRBJ2-5 TRBV21-1 . TGTGCCAGCAGCAAAGATCCTCGGGAGACCCAGTACTTC CASSKDPRETQYF
14 many TRBJ2-7 TRBV6-2/TRBV6-3 . TGTGCCAGCAGAGCTTCCCCTTCGGCCGTCGAGCAGTACTTC CASRASPSAVEQYF
19 many TRBJ2-3 TRBV12-5 TRBD2 TGTGCTAGTGGTTACCCCCCCAGGACTAGCGGAACAAGCACAGATACGCAGTATTTT CASGYPPRTSGTSTDTQYF
17 many TRBJ2-2 TRBV5-1 TRBD2 TGCGCCAGCAGCCACTCCCGGGAGGTTGCGAACACCGGGGAGCTGTTTTTT CASSHSREVANTGELFF
14 many TRBJ2-7 TRBV14 TRBD2 TGTGCTCTGTTGGATCGCGGGAGCTCCTACGAGCAGTACTTC CALLDRGSSYEQYF
17 once TRBJ2-2 TRBV28 TRBD1 TGTGCCAGCAGTTTAAAGGGGACAGGGGGCGCCGGCGGGGAGCTGTTTTTT CASSLKGTGGAGGELFF
12 many TRBJ2-1 TRBV19 . TGTGCCAGTAGTATTCCCAGAGAGAAGCCGTTCTTC CASSIPREKPFF
14 many TRBJ2-7 TRBV5-1 TRBD2 TGCGCCAGCGAGCCTACGCGGGGGTCCCACGAGCAGTACTTC CASEPTRGSHEQYF
13 many TRBJ2-7 TRBV19 . TGTGCCAGTAGAGCCCCGGGCTCTCGGGAGCAGTACTTC CASRAPGSREQYF
15 many TRBJ2-3 TRBV24-1 TRBD2 TGTGCCACCAGTGTTGCTAGCGGGAGGACAGATACGCAGTATTTT CATSVASGRTDTQYF
15 many TRBJ2-1 TRBV7-3 TRBD2 TGTGCCAGCAGCTTAGCCGGGACTAGCGTGAATGAGCAGTTCTTC CASSLAGTSVNEQFF
10 many TRBJ2-7 TRBV28 . TGTGCCAGCAGTGGTCTCGAGCAGTACTTC CASSGLEQYF
17 . TRBJ2-7 TRBV4-3 TRBD1 TGCGCCAGCAGCCAAGAAAGGGGCGGACAGGGGGTATTCGAGCAGTACTTC CASSQERGGQGVFEQYF
11 many TRBJ2-1 TRBV7-8 . TGTGCCAGCAGCTACCGGGATGAGCAGTTCTTC CASSYRDEQFF
16 many TRBJ1-6 TRBV7-2 TRBD1 TGTGCCAGCAGCTACCGGGACAGGGTGGGGAATTCACCCCTCCACTTT CASSYRDRVGNSPLHF
13 many TRBJ1-5 TRBV12-3/TRBV12-4 . TGTGCCAGCAGTCCCCTAGCCAATCAGCCCCAGCATTTT CASSPLANQPQHF
14 many TRBJ2-7 TRBV7-2 TRBD1 TGTGCCAGCAGTACATTGGGGACAGGGAACGAGCAGTACTTC CASSTLGTGNEQYF
21 . TRBJ2-1 TRBV24-1 TRBD2 TGTGCCACCATTGACTCCGGGACTAGCGGGAGGGCCAGGTGGGTCCCAAATGAGCAGTTCTTC CATIDSGTSGRARWVPNEQFF
20 many TRBJ2-1 TRBV24-1 . TGTGCCACCAGTGACCCCGGGACGCCGGGTCCTGGGGGGTTACCGGATGAGCAGTTCTTC CATSDPGTPGPGGLPDEQFF
17 many TRBJ2-5 TRBV27 . TGTGCCAGCAGTCCTACCTGGGGGGCAGAAATCCAAGAGACCCAGTACTTC CASSPTWGAEIQETQYF
19 . TRBJ2-5 TRBV3-1 TRBD2 TGTGCCTCCACCCAAGGATTCGCGGGAGGGCCAATCGAAAGTGAGACCCAGTACTTC CASTQGFAGGPIESETQYF
11 many TRBJ2-7 TRBV7-9 . TGTGCCAGCAGCCTCACCTACGAGCAGTACTTC CASSLTYEQYF